This T cell receptor (beta chain) was sequenced in a study of CD8 T cells in ankylosing spondylitis (dated by TCRdb to between 2016 and 2019). Background on the whole study: T cell receptor beta repertoires were profiled in healthy donors and ankylosing spondylitis patients so that disease-linked TCR variants could be found. Peripheral blood was sampled, and synovial fluid was also collected from ankylosing spondylitis patients. The whole study cohort included 90 to 120 healthy donors and about two dozen ankylosing spondylitis patients. What the work shows at the level of the full study, not this receptor alone: Blood from ankylosing spondylitis patients appeared to be characterized by a TCR beta motif made up of seven or eight highly homologous amino acid variants. Significant enrichment of the disease-linked clones was reported in matched synovial fluid samples from ankylosing spondylitis patients. In peripheral blood, the disease-linked clones were found at relatively low frequencies and had a CD8+ phenotype. Some of the motif variants had been reported before in the synovial fluid and blood of reactive arthritis patients, a finding that suggests common disease-initiation mechanisms.

This clonotype has more than one count but fewer than ten. It has no known antigen specificity. Base-call qualities are not available, and no considerably larger clone is one nucleotide away. There are 15 amino acids in the CDR3, from cysteine to phenylalanine inclusive. Of the read, only the CDR3 DNA is kept; its 45 bases are in frame from base 1. From the germline V gene (reference sequence), CDR1 is MNHEY and CDR2 is SMNVEV. V is cut by 5 bases and J by 1 base, and the space between the germline ends is 11 bases. Sequenced using an Illumina HiSeq 2500. TCR beta libraries were prepared by quantitative 5'-RACE with molecular barcodes. In the paper's pipeline: A new computational method based on a probabilistic model of VDJ rearrangement was used to identify disease-linked TCR variants. The public reads were reanalyzed by TCRdb: fastp trimming at Q25, MiXCR alignment, in-frame beta chains only. Under each unique CDR3 protein, matching rows form one entry showing the most common genes and DNA. Here the V and J calls rest on TCRdb's processing, not on the authors' analysis. The sample records roughly 350,000 distinct CDR3 sequences, roughly 8% of which are singletons. The leading ten clones occupy more than 12% of the sample.

The source of this sequence is a male donor with ankylosing spondylitis. The sequenced sample consisted of blood, either unsorted or a sorted T cell fraction (not recorded which). Here the chain combines TRBV27 and TRBJ2-2; the D gene lacks a confident call. The nucleotide sequence is TGTGCCAGCAGTCCAACTTTGATGAACACCGGGGAGCTGTTTTTT. This codes for CASSPTLMNTGELFF.